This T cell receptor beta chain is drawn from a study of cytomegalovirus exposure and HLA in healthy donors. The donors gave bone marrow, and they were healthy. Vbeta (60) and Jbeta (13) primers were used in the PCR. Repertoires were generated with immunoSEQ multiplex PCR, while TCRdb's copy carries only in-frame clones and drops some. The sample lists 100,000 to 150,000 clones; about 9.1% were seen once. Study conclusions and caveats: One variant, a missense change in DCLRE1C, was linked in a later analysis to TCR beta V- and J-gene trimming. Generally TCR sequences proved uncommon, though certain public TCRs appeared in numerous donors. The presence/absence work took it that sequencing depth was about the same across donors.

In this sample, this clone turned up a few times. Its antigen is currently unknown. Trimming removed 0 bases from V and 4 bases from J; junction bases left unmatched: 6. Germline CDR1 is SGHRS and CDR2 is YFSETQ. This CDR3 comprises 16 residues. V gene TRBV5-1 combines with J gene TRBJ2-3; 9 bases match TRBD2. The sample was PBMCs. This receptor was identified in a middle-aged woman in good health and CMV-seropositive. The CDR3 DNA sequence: TGCGCCAGCAGCTTGGCCGCGGGGGGGCCGGCAGATACGCAGTATTTT. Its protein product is CASSLAAGGPADTQYF.